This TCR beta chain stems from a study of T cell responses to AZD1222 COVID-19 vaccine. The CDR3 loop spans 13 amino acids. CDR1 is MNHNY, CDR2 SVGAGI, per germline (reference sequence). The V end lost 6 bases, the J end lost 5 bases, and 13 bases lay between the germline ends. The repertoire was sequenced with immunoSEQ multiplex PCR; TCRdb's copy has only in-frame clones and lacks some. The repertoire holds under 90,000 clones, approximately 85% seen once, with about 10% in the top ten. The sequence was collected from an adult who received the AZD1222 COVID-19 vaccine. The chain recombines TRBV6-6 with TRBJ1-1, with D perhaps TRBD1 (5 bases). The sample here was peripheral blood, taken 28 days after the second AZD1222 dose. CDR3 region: CASRSGGYTEAFF. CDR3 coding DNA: TGTGCCAGCAGGAGCGGGGGATATACTGAAGCTTTCTTT.